The present entry profiles one TCR beta chain with its context. Its specificity is not known. V trimming: 3 bases; J trimming: 10 bases; junction bases outside the gene matches: 6. The CDR3 runs to 13 residues. CDR1 is DFQATT and CDR2 is SNEGSKA in the germline V gene (reference sequence). TCRdb re-analysed the RT-PCR reads in MiXCR, keeping a single row per CDR3 protein. The sample has approximately 500,000 distinct CDR3 sequences; approximately 15% are singletons. This sample is drawn from a study of response to subunit inactivated influenza vaccine. Study findings and constraints: Only a handful of new T cells, the authors suggested, are recruited with each seasonal influenza vaccination.

The J gene is TRBJ2-1, the V gene TRBV20-1; 10 nucleotides agree with TRBD2. Sequencing used PBMCs from blood, obtained approximately 12 days after vaccination. This TCR came from a man aged 50 to 60 who received an inactivated influenza vaccine. DNA of the CDR3: TGCAGTGCTAGCTTAGCGGGAGGCCCCGAGCAGTTCTTC. It is translated as CSASLAGGPEQFF.